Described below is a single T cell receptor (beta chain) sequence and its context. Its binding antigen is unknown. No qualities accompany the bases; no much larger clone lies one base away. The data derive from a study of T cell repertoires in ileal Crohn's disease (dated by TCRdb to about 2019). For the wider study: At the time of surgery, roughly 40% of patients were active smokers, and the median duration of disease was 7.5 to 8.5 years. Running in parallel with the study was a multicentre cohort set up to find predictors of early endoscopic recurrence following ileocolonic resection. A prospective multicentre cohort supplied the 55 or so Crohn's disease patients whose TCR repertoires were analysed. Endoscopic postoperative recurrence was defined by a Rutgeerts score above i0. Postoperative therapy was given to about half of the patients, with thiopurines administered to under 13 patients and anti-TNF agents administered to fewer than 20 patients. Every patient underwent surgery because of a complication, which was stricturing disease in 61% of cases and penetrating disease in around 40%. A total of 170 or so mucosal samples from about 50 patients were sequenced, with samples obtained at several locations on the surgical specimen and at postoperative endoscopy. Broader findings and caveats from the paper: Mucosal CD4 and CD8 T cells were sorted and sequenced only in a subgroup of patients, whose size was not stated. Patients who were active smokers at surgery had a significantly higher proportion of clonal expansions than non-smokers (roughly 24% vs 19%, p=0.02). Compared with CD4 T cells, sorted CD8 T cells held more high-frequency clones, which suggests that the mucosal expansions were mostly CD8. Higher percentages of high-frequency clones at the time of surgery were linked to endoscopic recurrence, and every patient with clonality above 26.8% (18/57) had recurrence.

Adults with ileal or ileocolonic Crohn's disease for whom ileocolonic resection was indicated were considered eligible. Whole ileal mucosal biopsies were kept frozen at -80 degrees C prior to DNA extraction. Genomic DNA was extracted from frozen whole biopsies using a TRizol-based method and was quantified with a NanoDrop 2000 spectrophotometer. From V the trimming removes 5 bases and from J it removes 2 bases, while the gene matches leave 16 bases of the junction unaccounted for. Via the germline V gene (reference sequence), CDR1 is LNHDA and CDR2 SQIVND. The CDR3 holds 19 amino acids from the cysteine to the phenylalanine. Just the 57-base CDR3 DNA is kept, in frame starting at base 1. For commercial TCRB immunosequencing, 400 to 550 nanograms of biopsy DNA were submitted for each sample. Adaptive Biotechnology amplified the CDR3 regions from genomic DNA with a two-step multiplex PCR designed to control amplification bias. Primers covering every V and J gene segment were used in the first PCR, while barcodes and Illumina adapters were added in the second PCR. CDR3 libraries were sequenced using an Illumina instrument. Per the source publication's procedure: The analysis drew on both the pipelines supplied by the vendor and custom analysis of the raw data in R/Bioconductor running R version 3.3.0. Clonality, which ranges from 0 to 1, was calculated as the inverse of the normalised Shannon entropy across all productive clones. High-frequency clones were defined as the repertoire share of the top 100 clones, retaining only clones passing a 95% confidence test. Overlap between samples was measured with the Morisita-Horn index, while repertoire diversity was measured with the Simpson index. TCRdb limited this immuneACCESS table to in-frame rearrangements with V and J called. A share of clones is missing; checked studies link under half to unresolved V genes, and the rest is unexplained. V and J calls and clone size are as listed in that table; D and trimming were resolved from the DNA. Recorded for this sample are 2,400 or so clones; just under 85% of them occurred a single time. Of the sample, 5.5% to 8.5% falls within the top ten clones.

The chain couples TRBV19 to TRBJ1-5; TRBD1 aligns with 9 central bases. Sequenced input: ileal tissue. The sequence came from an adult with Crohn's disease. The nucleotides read TGTGCCAGTAGTCCCCATAGTACGGGACAGGGTGGGGGCAATCAGCCCCAGCATTTT. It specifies CASSPHSTGQGGGNQPQHF. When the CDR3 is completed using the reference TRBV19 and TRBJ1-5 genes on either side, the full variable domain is DGGITQSPKYLFRKEGQNVTLSCEQNLNHDAMYWYRQDPGQGLRLIYYSQIVNDFQKGDIAEGYSVSREKKESFPLTVTSAQKNPTAFYLCASSPHSTGQGGGNQPQHFGDGTRLSIL.